The clone carrying this T cell receptor (beta chain) was seen a single time. This sample stems from a study of T-cell reconstitution after alpha-beta-depleted transplantation in children. A TCRbeta library incorporating unique molecular identifiers was prepared. TCRdb called the PCR reads again in MiXCR, with one record for every CDR3 protein. The sample lists 350,000 to 450,000 distinct CDR3 sequences; about 14% were seen once. Looked up from germline, CDR1 is MNHEY and CDR2 is SVGEGT. This CDR3 is built from 18 residues. With V trimmed by 0 bases and J by 1 base, 6 bases remained unmatched. This TCR was recovered from a human donor who donated a stem cell graft to a child with Fanconi anemia. This rearrangement joins TRBV6-2 or TRBV6-3 to TRBJ2-3, with 11 bases aligning to TRBD2. The specimen comprised PBMCs, sampled from the stem cell graft. CDR3 in DNA: TGTGCCAGCAGTTACTCGCGCACGGGACTAGCGGGCACAGATACGCAGTATTTT. It codes for CASSYSRTGLAGTDTQYF.